This T cell receptor beta chain was sequenced in a study of regulatory T cells in long-lasting Graves disease. Study-wide results and caveats: Persistent disease was characterized by preferential usage of TRBV28, TRBJ1-2 and TRBJ2-5.

Time point specified: newly diagnosed GD, antithyroid drugs for less than 3 months. Following extraction of RNA from PBMCs, that RNA was used to make the TCR library. Each of the patients was recruited from an endocrinology department situated in Xi'an, China. After removal of 4 bases from V and 0 bases from J, the junction contained 9 bases not matched to a gene. CDR3 length equals 16 residues. The germline V gene has CDR1 DFQATT and CDR2 SNEGSKA (reference sequence). Sequencing libraries for TCR beta were prepared with iRepertoire HTBI primers and Arm-PCR of CDR3 regions. MiXCR was run by TCRdb on the multiplex PCR reads, yielding one entry per CDR3 protein. The data hold about 400,000 distinct CDR3 sequences, with roughly 16% observed a single time. This clonotype was seen ten or more times. No antigen is known for it. This sample was also put to use in a study of T cells in Graves' hyperthyroidism and ophthalmopathy. That investigation notes: The primer set for the first-round RT-PCR of the TCR CDR3 was HTBI. Onset of ophthalmopathy came a median roughly 6.9 months after the model predicted it.

The sequences come from peripheral blood mononuclear cells (PBMCs), collected at new diagnosis, from a patient treated with antithyroid drugs. The TCR originated in a young woman with Graves disease. This chain connects TRBV20-1 to TRBJ2-1; 7 nucleotides line up with TRBD1. CDR3 in amino acids: CSAKSPTGNSYNEQFF. The CDR3 region has the DNA TGCAGTGCTAAGTCACCGACAGGGAACTCCTACAATGAGCAGTTCTTC.